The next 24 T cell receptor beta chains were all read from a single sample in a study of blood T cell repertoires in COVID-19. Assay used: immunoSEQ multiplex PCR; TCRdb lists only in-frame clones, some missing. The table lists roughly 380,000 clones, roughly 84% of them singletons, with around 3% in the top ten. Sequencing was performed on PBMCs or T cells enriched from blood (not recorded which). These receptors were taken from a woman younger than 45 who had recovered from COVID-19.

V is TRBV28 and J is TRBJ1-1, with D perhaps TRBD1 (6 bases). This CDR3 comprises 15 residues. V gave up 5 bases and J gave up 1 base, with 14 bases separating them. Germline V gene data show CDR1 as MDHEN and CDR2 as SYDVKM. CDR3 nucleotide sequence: TGTGCCAGCAGTCCAAGGACAGACGAGAACACTGAAGCTTTCTTT. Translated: CASSPRTDENTEAFF. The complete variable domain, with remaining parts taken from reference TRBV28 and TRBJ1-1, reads DVKVTQSSRYLVKRTGEKVFLECVQDMDHENMFWYRQDPGLGLRLIYFSYDVKMKEKGDIPEGYSVSREKKERFSLILESASTNQTSMYLCASSPRTDENTEAFFGQGTRLTVV.

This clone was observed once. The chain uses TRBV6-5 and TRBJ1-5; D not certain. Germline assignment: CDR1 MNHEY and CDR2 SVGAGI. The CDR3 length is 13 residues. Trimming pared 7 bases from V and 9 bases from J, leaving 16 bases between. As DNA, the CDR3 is TGTGCCAGCACCTTGGACGGGAAGGGGCCCCAGCATTTT. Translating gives CASTLDGKGPQHF.

The CDR3 DNA is TGTGCCGGATGTGCGGGAGCCCACAATGAGCAGTTCTTC. Translating gives CAGCAGAHNEQFF. The genes are TRBV6-5 and TRBJ2-1; 7 bases align to TRBD2. The CDR3 is made up of 13 amino acids. Losses at the gene ends were 11 bases for V and 5 bases for J; bases not matched to a gene: 9. Germline V lookup: CDR1 MNHEY, CDR2 SVGAGI.

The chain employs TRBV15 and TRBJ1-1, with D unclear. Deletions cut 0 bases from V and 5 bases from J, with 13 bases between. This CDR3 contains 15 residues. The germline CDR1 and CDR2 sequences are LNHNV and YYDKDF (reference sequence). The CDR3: CATSRDSGGVTEAFF. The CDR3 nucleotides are TGTGCCACCAGCAGAGATAGTGGCGGGGTGACTGAAGCTTTCTTT.

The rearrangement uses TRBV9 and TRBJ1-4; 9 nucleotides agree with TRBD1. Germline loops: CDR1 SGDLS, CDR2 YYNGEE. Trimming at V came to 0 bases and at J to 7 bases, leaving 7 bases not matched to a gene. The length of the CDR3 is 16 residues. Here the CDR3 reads CASSVDPDRGSEKLFF. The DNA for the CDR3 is TGTGCCAGCAGCGTAGATCCAGACAGGGGGAGTGAAAAACTGTTTTTT.

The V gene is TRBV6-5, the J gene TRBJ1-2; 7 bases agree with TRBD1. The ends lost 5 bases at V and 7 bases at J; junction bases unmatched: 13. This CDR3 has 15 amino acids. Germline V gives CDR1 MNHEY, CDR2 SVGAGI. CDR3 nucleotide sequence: TGTGCCAGCAGTCCTTGGACAGGATCGCTGGCTGGCTACACCTTC. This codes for CASSPWTGSLAGYTF.

The CDR3 reads CASRQGQETQYF. CDR3 nucleotide sequence: TGTGCCAGCAGGCAGGGGCAGGAGACCCAGTACTTC. The J gene is TRBJ2-5, the V gene TRBV28; tentatively, D is TRBD1 (6 bases). The germline CDR1 and CDR2 sequences are MDHEN and SYDVKM. The germline V and J ends were trimmed by 6 bases and 5 bases, with 10 bases remaining between them. This CDR3 contains 12 residues.

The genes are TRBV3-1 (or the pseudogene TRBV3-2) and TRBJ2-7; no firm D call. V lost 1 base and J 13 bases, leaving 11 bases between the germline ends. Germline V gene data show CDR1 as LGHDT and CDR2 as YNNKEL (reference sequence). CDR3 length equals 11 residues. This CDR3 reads CASSQVARLYF. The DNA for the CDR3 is TGTGCCAGCAGCCAAGTGGCTAGACTCTACTTC.

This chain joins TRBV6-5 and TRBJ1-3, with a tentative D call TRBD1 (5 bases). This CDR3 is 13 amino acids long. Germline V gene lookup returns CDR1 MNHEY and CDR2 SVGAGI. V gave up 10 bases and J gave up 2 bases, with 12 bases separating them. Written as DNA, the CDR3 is TGTGCCATCAAAGGGACTGCTGGAAACACCATATATTTT. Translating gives CAIKGTAGNTIYF.

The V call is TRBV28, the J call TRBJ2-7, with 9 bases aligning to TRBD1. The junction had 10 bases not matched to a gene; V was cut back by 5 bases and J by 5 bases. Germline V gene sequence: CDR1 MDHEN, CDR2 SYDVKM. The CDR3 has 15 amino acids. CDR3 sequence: CASSPVDRGRNEQYF. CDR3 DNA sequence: TGTGCCAGCAGTCCCGTGGACAGGGGTCGCAACGAGCAGTACTTC.

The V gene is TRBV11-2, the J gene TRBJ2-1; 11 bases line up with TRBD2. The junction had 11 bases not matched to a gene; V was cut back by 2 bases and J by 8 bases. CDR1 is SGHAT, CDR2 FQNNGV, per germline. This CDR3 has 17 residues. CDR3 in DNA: TGTGCCAGCAGCTTACGTCCGGCGGGACTAGCGGTTTATGAGCAGTTCTTC. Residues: CASSLRPAGLAVYEQFF.

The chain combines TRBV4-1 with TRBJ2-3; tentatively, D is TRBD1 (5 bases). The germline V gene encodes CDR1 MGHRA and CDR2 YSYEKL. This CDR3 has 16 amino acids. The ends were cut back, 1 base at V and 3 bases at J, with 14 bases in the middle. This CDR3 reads CASSQGGRAKTDTQYF. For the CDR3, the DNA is TGCGCCAGCAGCCAAGGGGGCAGGGCTAAAACAGATACGCAGTATTTT.

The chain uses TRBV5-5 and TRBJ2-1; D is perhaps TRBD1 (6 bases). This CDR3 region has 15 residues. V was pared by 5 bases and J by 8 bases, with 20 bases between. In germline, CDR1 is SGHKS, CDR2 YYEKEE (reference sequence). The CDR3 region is CASSLIPAGAHEQFF. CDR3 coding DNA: TGTGCCAGCAGTTTAATACCCGCAGGGGCCCATGAGCAGTTCTTC.

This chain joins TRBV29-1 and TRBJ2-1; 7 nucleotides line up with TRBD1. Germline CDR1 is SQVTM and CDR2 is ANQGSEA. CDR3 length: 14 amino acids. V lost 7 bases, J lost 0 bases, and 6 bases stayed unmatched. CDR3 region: CSATGVVSYNEQFF. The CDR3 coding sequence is TGCAGCGCTACAGGGGTTGTCTCCTACAATGAGCAGTTCTTC.

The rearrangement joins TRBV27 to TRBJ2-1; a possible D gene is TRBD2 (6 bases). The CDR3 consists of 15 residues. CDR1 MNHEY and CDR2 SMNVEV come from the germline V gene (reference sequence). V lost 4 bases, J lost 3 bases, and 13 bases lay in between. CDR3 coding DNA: TGTGCCAGCAGTTCGGGGGTGTTAGGCTACAATGAGCAGTTCTTC. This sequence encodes CASSSGVLGYNEQFF.

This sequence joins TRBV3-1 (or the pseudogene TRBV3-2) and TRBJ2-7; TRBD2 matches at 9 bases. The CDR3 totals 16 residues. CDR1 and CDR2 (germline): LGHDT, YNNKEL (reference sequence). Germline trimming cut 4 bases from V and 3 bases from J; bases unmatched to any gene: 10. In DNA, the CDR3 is TGTGCCAGCAGCCTCAGTAGCGGGAGTTTCGGCTACGAGCAGTACTTC. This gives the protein CASSLSSGSFGYEQYF.

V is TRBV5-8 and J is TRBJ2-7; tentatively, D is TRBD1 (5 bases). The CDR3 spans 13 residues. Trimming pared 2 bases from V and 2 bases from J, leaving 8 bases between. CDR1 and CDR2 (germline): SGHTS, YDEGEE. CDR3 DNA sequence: TGTGCCAGCAGCTTATCCAGGGCCTACGAGCAGTACTTC. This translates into CASSLSRAYEQYF.

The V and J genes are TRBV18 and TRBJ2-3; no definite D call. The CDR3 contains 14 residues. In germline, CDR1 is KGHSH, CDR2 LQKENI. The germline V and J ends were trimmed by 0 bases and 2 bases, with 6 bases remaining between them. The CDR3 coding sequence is TGTGCCAGCTCACCACCTACACACACAGATACGCAGTATTTT. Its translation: CASSPPTHTDTQYF.

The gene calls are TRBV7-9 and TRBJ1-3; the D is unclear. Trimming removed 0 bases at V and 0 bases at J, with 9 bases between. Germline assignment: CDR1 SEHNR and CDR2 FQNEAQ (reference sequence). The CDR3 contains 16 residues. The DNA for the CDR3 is TGTGCCAGCAGCTTAGCGCACACAAACTCTGGAAACACCATATATTTT. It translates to CASSLAHTNSGNTIYF.

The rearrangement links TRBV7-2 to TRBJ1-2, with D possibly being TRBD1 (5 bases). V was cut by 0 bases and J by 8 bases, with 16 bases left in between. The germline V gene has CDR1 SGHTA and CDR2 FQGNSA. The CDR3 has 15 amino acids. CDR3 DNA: TGTGCCAGCAGCTTAGCCCTCCGGACAAATAGCGGCTACACCTTC. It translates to CASSLALRTNSGYTF.

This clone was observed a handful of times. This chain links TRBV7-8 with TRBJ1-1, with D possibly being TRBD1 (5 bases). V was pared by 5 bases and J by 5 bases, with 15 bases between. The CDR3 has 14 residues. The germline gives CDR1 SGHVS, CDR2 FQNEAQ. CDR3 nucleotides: TGTGCCAGCAGCCGCGGTGAAGCAGGGACTGAAGCTTTCTTT. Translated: CASSRGEAGTEAFF.

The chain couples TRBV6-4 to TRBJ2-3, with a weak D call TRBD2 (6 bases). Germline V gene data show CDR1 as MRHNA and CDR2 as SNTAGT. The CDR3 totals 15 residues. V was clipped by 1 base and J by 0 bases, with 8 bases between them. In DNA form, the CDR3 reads TGTGCCAGCAGTGACTGGGGGACTAGCACAGATACGCAGTATTTT. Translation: CASSDWGTSTDTQYF.

DNA for the CDR3: TGTGCCAGCAGCTTAGATCGTCGGACTCGAGCCGGGGAGCTGTTTTTT. Translation: CASSLDRRTRAGELFF. The chain joins TRBV7-8 to TRBJ2-2; TRBD2 is a possible D gene (5 bases). CDR3 length: 16 amino acids. Trimming pared 1 base from V and 6 bases from J, leaving 15 bases between. Germline V gene sequence: CDR1 SGHVS, CDR2 FQNEAQ.

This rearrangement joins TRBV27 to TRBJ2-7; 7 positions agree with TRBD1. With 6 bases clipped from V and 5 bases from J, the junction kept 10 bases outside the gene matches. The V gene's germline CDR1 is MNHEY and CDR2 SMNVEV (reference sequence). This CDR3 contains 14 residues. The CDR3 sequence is CASSRSLQGNEQYF. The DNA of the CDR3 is TGTGCCAGCAGCCGAAGCCTACAGGGGAACGAGCAGTACTTC.